Ten or more counts support the clone carrying this TCR beta chain. The germline gives CDR1 SGHVS, CDR2 FQNEAQ. V lost 2 bases, J lost 0 bases, and 14 bases lay in between. The length of the CDR3 is 17 residues. The data were taken from a study of T cells in Graves' hyperthyroidism and ophthalmopathy. TCR beta CDR3 regions were amplified from RNA transcripts. TCR CDR3 underwent first-round RT-PCR with the HTBI primer set. Via MiXCR, TCRdb re-called the multiplex PCR reads, giving one row per CDR3 protein. The repertoire holds 300,000 to 400,000 distinct CDR3 sequences, with about 21% as singletons. This chain links TRBV7-8 with TRBJ2-4; D perhaps matches TRBD1 (6 bases). This TCR was recovered from a woman aged 50 to 60 with Graves' hyperthyroidism. The source material was blood. CDR3 sequence: CASSLNLGGLAKNIQYF. The CDR3 bases are TGTGCCAGCAGCTTAAACTTAGGGGGTTTAGCCAAAAACATTCAGTACTTC.